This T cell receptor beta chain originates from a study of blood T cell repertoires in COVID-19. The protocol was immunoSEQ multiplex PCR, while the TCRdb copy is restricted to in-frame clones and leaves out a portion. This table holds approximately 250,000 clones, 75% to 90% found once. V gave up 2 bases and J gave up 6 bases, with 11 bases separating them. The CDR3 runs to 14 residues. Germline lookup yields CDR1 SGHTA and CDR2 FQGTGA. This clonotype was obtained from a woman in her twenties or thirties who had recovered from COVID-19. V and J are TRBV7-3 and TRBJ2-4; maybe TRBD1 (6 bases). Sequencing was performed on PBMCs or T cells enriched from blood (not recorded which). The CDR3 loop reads CASSLSGHPNIQYF. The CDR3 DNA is TGTGCCAGCAGCTTATCGGGACACCCAAACATTCAGTACTTC. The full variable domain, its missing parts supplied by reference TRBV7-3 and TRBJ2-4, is GAGVSQTPSNKVTEKGKYVELRCDPISGHTALYWYRQSLGQGPEFLIYFQGTGAADDSGLPNDRFFAVRPEGSVSTLKIQRTERGDSAVYLCASSLSGHPNIQYFGAGTRLSVL.